The rows below give T cell receptor beta chains drawn from one sample of a study of T cells after yellow fever vaccination. MiXCR, run by TCRdb on the 5' RACE reads, gives a single entry per CDR3 protein. The data contain 450,000 to 550,000 distinct CDR3 sequences, approximately 21% of them singletons. The starting material was PBMCs, obtained 15 days after the yellow fever booster vaccination. The receptor source for this set is a man aged 30 to 39 who received the YFV17D yellow fever vaccine. Both conserved end residues are part of each CDR3.

V gene: TRBV29-1; J gene: TRBJ2-7; CDR3 protein: CSVVASGHPYEQYF
V gene: TRBV28; J gene: TRBJ2-7; CDR3 protein: CASSPTGTGAYEQYF
V gene: TRBV30; J gene: TRBJ1-2; CDR3 protein: CAWSLDGGYTF
V gene: TRBV10-3; J gene: TRBJ1-4; CDR3 protein: CAIRDRDLEKLFF
V gene: TRBV7-6; J gene: TRBJ2-5; CDR3 protein: CASSLAGTGTGRETQYF
V gene: TRBV29-1; J gene: TRBJ2-5; CDR3 protein: CSSTRGGPETQYF
V gene: TRBV5-1; J gene: TRBJ2-2; CDR3 protein: CASSLQGPSNTGELFF
V gene: TRBV7-9; J gene: TRBJ1-3; CDR3 protein: CASSTKSENTIYF
V gene: TRBV7-2; J gene: TRBJ2-3; CDR3 protein: CASGNRGSTDTQYF
V gene: TRBV10-3; J gene: TRBJ1-2; CDR3 protein: CAIKAGDGYTF
V gene: TRBV20-1; J gene: TRBJ2-5; CDR3 protein: CSARTRLETQYF
V gene: TRBV20-1; J gene: TRBJ2-5; CDR3 protein: CSAPLGSYQETQYF
V gene: TRBV4-2; J gene: TRBJ2-2; CDR3 protein: CASSQKGDTGELFF
V gene: TRBV5-1; J gene: TRBJ1-1; CDR3 protein: CASTNNGQTNTEAFF
V gene: TRBV5-1; J gene: TRBJ2-7; CDR3 protein: CASSRTGTSSYEQYF
V gene: TRBV7-2; J gene: TRBJ2-1; CDR3 protein: CASSFILTGRNEQFF
V gene: TRBV4-3; J gene: TRBJ2-7; CDR3 protein: CASSQDRGNYEQYF
V gene: TRBV10-3; J gene: TRBJ2-7; CDR3 protein: CAISIDWYEQYF
V gene: TRBV2; J gene: TRBJ2-7; CDR3 protein: CASRHTSDRPYEQYF
V gene: TRBV6-5; J gene: TRBJ2-2; CDR3 protein: CASGLTGELFF
V gene: TRBV12-3/TRBV12-4; J gene: TRBJ1-5; CDR3 protein: CASSFADRSQPQHF
V gene: TRBV20-1; J gene: TRBJ2-7; CDR3 protein: CSAVGLAGLYEQYF
V gene: TRBV3-1; J gene: TRBJ2-3; CDR3 protein: CASSLGSSPTDTQYF
V gene: TRBV5-1; J gene: TRBJ2-3; CDR3 protein: CASSVGQTTDTQYF
V gene: TRBV10-3; J gene: TRBJ2-4; CDR3 protein: CAISELDAHIQYF
V gene: TRBV18; J gene: TRBJ2-7; CDR3 protein: CASSPGAGQTYEQYF
V gene: TRBV10-3; J gene: TRBJ2-3; CDR3 protein: CATQPLAGDYTQYF
V gene: TRBV4-3; J gene: TRBJ2-1; CDR3 protein: CASSQDYQPSSYNEQFF
V gene: TRBV4-2; J gene: TRBJ2-7; CDR3 protein: CASSQVAGGMNEQYF
V gene: TRBV20-1; J gene: TRBJ2-5; CDR3 protein: CSAARPTGAPMETQYF
V gene: TRBV11-2; J gene: TRBJ2-3; CDR3 protein: CASSLITGTDTQYF
V gene: TRBV20-1; J gene: TRBJ2-3; CDR3 protein: CSARQWADTQYF
V gene: TRBV4-2; J gene: TRBJ1-2; CDR3 protein: CASSQEGNYGYTF
V gene: TRBV14; J gene: TRBJ2-7; CDR3 protein: CASSQASLAQGGREQYF
V gene: TRBV20-1; J gene: TRBJ2-1; CDR3 protein: CSARGDVRSSYNEQFF
V gene: TRBV28; J gene: TRBJ2-2; CDR3 protein: CASIPRGGTGELFF
V gene: TRBV15; J gene: TRBJ1-5; CDR3 protein: CATSRARGEGHQPQHF
V gene: TRBV7-6; J gene: TRBJ2-7; CDR3 protein: CASSSGHGFVHEQYF
V gene: TRBV6-1; J gene: TRBJ2-2; CDR3 protein: CASTGWGAGAGELFF
V gene: TRBV4-3; J gene: TRBJ2-6; CDR3 protein: CASSQNRGAGANVLTF
V gene: TRBV6-5; J gene: TRBJ2-1; CDR3 protein: CASSYSGDSYNEQFF
V gene: TRBV25-1; J gene: TRBJ2-5; CDR3 protein: CASSELTTSPSTQYF
V gene: TRBV3-1; J gene: TRBJ2-7; CDR3 protein: CASSRRLGDGGLIEQYF
V gene: TRBV27; J gene: TRBJ2-7; CDR3 protein: CASSFNRVYEQYF
V gene: TRBV12-3/TRBV12-4; J gene: TRBJ2-5; CDR3 protein: CASRTGTSGRARETQYF
V gene: TRBV29-1; J gene: TRBJ2-3; CDR3 protein: CSVDPVPVADTQYF
V gene: TRBV29-1; J gene: TRBJ2-7; CDR3 protein: CSVEGETGYEQYF
V gene: TRBV3-1; J gene: TRBJ2-5; CDR3 protein: CASSQERLARETQYF